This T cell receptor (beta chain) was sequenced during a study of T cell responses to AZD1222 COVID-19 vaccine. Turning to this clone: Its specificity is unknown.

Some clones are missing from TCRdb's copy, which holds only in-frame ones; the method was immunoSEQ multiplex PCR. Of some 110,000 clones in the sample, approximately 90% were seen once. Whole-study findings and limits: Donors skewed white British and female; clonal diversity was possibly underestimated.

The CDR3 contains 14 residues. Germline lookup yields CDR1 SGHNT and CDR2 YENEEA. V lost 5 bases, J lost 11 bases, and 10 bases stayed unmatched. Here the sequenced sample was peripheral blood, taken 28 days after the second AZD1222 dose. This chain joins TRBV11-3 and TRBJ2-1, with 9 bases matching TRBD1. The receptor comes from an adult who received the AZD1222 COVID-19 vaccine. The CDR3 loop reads CASSLRTGANQQFF. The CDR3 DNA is TGTGCCAGCAGCCTGCGGACAGGGGCTAATCAGCAGTTCTTC.